This TCR beta chain was captured by sequencing in a study of blood T cells in healthy people across ages. Looked up from germline, CDR1 is SQVTM and CDR2 is ANQGSEA. V lost 1 base and J 0 bases, leaving 14 bases between the germline ends. The CDR3 loop spans 16 amino acids. A second PCR of about 7 to 12 cycles used a sample-barcoded 5' primer and a J-beta primer mix. With 12 random nucleotides, a template-switch adaptor tagged each individual cDNA molecule. TCRdb recomputed calls from the 5' RACE reads with MiXCR, one row per CDR3 protein. Among about 1.8 million distinct CDR3 sequences, 40% to 55% were seen once, and the ten largest hold roughly 2.1%. Isolated per sample were at least 6 million PBMCs. Study-level findings and limits: Higher diversity, along with more naive CD4+ cells, distinguished long-lived donors from aged donors.

Regarding this clonotype: Antigen: not known.

The chain recombines TRBV29-1 with TRBJ2-3, with D perhaps matching TRBD2 (6 bases). The clonotype comes from a woman between 40 and 55 years old in good health. Sequencing was done on a sample of blood. For the CDR3, the DNA is TGCAGCGTTGAAGGACGAGCGGGTTCTAGCACAGATACGCAGTATTTT. The encoded protein is CSVEGRAGSSTDTQYF.